This T cell receptor beta chain originates from a study of shared clonotypes between healthy human individuals. V lost 0 bases, J lost 11 bases, and 19 bases lay in between. CDR1 SEHNR and CDR2 FQNEAQ come from the germline V gene (reference sequence). The CDR3 contains 15 residues. Naive CD8 populations comprised CD45RO-negative cells positively selected for CCR7, excluding terminally differentiated effector memory CD45RA+ cells. Findings and limits, study-wide: The donor pool, a small one, limited the genetic and exposure-history diversity represented. Compared with memory subsets, naive subsets generally had larger estimated richness.

Sequencing was at deep level. An even split of each subset's genomic DNA across several immunoSEQ plates was performed. The data were produced by immunoSEQ multiplex PCR, yet TCRdb's version contains in-frame clones alone and is incomplete. The sample consists of some 2,000,000 clones, approximately 94% of them appearing once. For this clone: The target antigen is unknown.

The sequence was obtained from a young man in good health. This sequence joins TRBV7-9 and TRBJ1-1; D is unresolved. Sequenced: naive CD8+ T cells sorted from blood. This CDR3 is CASSLAGSSEEIAFF. The CDR3 nucleotides are TGTGCCAGCAGCTTAGCGGGTAGTTCTGAAGAAATCGCTTTCTTT.